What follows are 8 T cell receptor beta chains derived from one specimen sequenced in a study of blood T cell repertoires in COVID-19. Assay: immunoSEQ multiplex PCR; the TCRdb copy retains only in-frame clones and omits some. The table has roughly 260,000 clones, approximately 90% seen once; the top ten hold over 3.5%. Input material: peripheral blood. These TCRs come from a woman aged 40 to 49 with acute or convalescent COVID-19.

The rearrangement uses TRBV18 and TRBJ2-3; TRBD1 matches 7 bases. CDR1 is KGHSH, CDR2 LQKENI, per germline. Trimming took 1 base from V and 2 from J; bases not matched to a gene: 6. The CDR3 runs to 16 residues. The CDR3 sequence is CASSPQGAGFTDTQYF. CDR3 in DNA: TGTGCCAGCTCACCACAGGGGGCAGGGTTCACAGATACGCAGTATTTT.

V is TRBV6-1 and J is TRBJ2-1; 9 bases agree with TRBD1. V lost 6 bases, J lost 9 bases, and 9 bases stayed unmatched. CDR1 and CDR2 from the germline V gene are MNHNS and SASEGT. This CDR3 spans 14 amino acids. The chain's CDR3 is CASSRTGELGEQFF. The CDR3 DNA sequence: TGTGCCAGCAGCCGGACAGGGGAGCTAGGTGAGCAGTTCTTC.

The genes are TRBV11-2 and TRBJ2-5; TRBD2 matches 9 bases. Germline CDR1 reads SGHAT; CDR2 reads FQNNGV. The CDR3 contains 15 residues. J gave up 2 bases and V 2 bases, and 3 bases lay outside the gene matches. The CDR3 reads CASSLRLAAQETQYF. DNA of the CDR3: TGTGCCAGCAGCTTAAGACTAGCGGCACAAGAGACCCAGTACTTC.

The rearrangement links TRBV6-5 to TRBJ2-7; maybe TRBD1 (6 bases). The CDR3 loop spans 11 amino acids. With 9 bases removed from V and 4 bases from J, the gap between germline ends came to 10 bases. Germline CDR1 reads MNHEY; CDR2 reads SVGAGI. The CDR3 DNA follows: TGTGCCAGTAACAGGGATTACGAGCAGTACGTC. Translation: CASNRDYEQYV.

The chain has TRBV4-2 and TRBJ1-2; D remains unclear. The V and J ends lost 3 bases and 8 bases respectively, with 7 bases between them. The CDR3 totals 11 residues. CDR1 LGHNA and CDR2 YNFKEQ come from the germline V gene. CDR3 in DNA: TGTGCCAGCAGCCATGCGGAGGGCTACACCTTC. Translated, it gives CASSHAEGYTF.

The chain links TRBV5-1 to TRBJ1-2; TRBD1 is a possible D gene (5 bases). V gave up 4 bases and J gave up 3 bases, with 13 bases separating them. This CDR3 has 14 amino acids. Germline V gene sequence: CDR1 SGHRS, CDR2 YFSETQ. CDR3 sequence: CASSPFWGDYGYTF. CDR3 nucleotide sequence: TGCGCCAGCAGCCCCTTCTGGGGGGACTATGGCTACACCTTC.

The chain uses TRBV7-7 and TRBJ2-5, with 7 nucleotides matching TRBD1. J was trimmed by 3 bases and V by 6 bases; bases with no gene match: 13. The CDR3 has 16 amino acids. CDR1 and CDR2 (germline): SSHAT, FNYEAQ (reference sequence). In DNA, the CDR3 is TGTGCCAGCAGTTCCAGACGGGCAGGGGGAGAAGAGACCCAGTACTTC. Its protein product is CASSSRRAGGEETQYF.

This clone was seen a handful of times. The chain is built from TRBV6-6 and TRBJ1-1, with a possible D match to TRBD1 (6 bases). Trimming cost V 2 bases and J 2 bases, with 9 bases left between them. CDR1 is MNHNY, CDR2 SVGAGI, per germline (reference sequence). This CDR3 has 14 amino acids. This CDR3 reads CASSYQGSNTEAFF. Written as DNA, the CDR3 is TGTGCCAGCAGTTACCAGGGGTCCAACACTGAAGCTTTCTTT.